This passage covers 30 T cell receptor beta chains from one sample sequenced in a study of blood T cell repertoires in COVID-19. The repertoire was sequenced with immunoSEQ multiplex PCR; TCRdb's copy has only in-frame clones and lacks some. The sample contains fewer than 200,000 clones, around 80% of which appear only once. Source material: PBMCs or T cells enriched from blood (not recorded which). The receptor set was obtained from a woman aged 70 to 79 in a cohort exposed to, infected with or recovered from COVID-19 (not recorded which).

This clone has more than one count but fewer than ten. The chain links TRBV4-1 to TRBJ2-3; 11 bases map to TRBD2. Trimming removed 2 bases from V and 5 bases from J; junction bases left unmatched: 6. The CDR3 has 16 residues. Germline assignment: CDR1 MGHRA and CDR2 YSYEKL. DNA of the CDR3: TGCGCCAGCAGCCAAAGGGCTAGCGGGAGGTTAGATACGCAGTATTTT. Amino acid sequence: CASSQRASGRLDTQYF.

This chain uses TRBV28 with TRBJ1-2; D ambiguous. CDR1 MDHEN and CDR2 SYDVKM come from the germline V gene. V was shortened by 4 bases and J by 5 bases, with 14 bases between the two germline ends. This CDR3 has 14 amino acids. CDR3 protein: CASSYHTSTYGYTF. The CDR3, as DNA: TGTGCCAGCAGTTACCATACTTCGACTTATGGCTACACCTTC.

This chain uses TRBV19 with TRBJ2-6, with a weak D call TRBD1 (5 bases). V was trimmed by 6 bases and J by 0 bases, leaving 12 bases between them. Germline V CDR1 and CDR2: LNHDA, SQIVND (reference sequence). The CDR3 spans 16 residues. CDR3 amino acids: CASRPTGGSGANVLTF. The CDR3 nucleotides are TGTGCCAGTAGACCAACAGGCGGCTCTGGGGCCAACGTCCTGACTTTC.

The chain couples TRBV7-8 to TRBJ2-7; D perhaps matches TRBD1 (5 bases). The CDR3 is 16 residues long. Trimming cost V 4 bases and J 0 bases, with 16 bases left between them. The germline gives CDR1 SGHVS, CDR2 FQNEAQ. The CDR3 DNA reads TGTGCCAGCAGCTCTATGACAGCTCGGCGCTCCTACGAGCAGTACTTC. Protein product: CASSSMTARRSYEQYF. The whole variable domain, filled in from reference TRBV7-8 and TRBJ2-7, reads GAGVSQSPRYKVAKRGQDVALRCDPISGHVSLFWYQQALGQGPEFLTYFQNEAQLDKSGLPSDRFFAERPEGSVSTLKIQRTQQEDSAVYLCASSSMTARRSYEQYFGPGTRLTVT.

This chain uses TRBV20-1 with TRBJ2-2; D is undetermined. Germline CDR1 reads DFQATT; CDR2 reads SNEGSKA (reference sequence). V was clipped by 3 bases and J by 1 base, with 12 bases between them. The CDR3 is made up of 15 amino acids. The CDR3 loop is CSASDLAQNTGELFF. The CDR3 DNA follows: TGCAGTGCTAGTGACCTGGCCCAGAACACCGGGGAGCTGTTTTTT.

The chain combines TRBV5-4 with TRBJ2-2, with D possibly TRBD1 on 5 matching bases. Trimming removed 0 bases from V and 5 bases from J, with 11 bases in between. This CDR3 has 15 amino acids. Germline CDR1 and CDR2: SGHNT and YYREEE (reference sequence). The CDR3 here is CASSLAGFRTGELFF. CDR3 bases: TGTGCCAGCAGCTTGGCAGGGTTTCGTACCGGGGAGCTGTTTTTT.

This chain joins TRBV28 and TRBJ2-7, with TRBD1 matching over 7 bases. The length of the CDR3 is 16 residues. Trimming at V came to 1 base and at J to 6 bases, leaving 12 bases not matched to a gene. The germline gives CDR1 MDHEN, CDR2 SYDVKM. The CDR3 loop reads CASSLYTSRQGAEQYF. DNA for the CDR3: TGTGCCAGCAGTTTATACACCTCCCGACAGGGAGCCGAGCAGTACTTC.

The CDR3 bases are TGTGCCAGCAGTTTAAAAGAGATGAACACTGAAGCTTTCTTT. It yields the protein CASSLKEMNTEAFF. V gene TRBV27 combines with J gene TRBJ1-1; D not resolved. Germline values: CDR1 MNHEY, CDR2 SMNVEV (reference sequence). The CDR3 length is 14 residues. With 2 bases removed from V and 0 bases from J, the gap between germline ends came to 7 bases.

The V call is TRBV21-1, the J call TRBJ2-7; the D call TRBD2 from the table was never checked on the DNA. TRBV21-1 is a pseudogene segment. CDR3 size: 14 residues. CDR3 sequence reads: CASSTGTQLYEQYF. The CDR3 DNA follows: TGTGCCAGCAGCACAGGGACTCAACTCTACGAGCAGTACTTC.

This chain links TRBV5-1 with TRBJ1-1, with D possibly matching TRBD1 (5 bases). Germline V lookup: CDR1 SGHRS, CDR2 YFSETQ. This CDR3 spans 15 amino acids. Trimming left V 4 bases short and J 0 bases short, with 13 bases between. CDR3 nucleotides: TGCGCCAGCAGCCCCCAGGGTTACGTGAACACTGAAGCTTTCTTT. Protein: CASSPQGYVNTEAFF. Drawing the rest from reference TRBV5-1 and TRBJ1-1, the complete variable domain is KAGVTQTPRYLIKTRGQQVTLSCSPISGHRSVSWYQQTPGQGLQFLFEYFSETQRNKGNFPGRFSGRQFSNSRSEMNVSTLELGDSALYLCASSPQGYVNTEAFFGQGTRLTVV.

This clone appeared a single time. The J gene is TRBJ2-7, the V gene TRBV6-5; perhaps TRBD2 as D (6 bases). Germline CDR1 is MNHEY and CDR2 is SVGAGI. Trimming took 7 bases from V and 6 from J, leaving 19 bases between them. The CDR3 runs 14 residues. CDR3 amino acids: CASIVGRGPVEQYF. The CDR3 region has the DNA TGTGCCAGCATAGTAGGGCGGGGACCCGTCGAGCAGTACTTC.

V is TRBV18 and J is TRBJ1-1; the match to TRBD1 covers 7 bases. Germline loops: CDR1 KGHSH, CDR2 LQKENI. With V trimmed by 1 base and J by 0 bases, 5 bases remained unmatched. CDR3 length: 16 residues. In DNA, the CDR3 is TGTGCCAGCTCACCACGCCAGACAGGGATGAACACTGAAGCTTTCTTT. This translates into CASSPRQTGMNTEAFF.

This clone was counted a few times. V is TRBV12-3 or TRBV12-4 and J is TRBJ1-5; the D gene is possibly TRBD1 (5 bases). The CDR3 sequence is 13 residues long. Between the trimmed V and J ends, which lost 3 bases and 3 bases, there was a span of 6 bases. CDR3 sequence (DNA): TGTGCCAGCAGTTTGACAGTCAATCAGCCCCAGCATTTT. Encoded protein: CASSLTVNQPQHF.

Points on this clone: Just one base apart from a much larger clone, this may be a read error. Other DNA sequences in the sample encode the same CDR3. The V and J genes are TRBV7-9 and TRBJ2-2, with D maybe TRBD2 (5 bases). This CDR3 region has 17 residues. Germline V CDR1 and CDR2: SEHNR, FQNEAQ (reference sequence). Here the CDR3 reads CASSPPGSGSQTGELFF. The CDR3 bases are TGTGCCAGCAGCCCTCCAGGCTCCGGTTCTCAGACCGGGGAGCTATTTTTT. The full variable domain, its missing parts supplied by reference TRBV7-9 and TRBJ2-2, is DTGVSQNPRHKITKRGQNVTFRCDPISEHNRLYWYRQTLGQGPEFLTYFQNEAQLEKSRLLSDRFSAERPKGSFSTLEIQRTEQGDSAMYLCASSPPGSGSQTGELFFGEGSRLTVL.

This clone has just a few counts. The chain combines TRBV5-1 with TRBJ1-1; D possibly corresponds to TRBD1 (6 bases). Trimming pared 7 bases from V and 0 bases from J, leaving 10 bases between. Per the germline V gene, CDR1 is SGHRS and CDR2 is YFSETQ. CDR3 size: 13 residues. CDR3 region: CASAGVVNTEAFF. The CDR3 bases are TGCGCCAGCGCAGGGGTCGTGAACACTGAAGCTTTCTTT.

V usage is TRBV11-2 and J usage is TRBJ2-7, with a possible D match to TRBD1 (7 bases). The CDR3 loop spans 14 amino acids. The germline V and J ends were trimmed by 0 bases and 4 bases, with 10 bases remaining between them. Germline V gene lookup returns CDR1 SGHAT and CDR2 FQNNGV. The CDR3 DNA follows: TGTGCCAGCAGCTTAGACAGGGGGGTATACGAGCAGTACTTC. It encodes CASSLDRGVYEQYF. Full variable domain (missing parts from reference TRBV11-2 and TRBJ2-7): EAGVAQSPRYKIIEKRQSVAFWCNPISGHATLYWYQQILGQGPKLLIQFQNNGVVDDSQLPKDRFSAERLKGVDSTLKIQPAKLEDSAVYLCASSLDRGVYEQYFGPGTRLTVT.

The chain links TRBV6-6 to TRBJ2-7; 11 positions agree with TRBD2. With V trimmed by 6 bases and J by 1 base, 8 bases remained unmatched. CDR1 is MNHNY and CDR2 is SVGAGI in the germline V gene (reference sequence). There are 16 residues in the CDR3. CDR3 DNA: TGTGCCAGCAGCAACTATGGGACTAGCGGATCCTACGAGCAGTACTTC. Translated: CASSNYGTSGSYEQYF.

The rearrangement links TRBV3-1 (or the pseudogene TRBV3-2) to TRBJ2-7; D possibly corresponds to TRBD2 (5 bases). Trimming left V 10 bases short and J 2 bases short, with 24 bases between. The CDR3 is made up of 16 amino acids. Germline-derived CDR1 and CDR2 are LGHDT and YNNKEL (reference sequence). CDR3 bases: TGTGCCATAGCGCCCTCTCGAGGGTCTAGGACCTACGAGCAGTACTTC. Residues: CAIAPSRGSRTYEQYF.

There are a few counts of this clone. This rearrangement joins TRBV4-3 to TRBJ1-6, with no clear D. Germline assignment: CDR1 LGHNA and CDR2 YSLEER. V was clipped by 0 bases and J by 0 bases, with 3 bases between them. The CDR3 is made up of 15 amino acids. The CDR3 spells CASSQEASYNSPLHF. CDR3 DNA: TGCGCCAGCAGCCAAGAAGCCTCCTATAATTCACCCCTCCACTTT.

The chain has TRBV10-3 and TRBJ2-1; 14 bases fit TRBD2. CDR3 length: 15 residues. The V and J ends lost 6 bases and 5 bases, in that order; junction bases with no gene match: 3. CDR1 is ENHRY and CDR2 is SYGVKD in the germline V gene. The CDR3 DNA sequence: TGTGCCATCAGCCCGGGACTAGCGGGAGACAATGAGCAGTTCTTC. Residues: CAISPGLAGDNEQFF.

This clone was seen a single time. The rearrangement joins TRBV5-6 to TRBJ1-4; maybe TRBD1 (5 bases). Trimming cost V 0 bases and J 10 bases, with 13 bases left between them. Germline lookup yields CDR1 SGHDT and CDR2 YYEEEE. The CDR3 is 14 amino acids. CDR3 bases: TGTGCCAGCAGCTTGGGAGAGGGGAGGGGAAAACTGTTTTTT. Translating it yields CASSLGEGRGKLFF.

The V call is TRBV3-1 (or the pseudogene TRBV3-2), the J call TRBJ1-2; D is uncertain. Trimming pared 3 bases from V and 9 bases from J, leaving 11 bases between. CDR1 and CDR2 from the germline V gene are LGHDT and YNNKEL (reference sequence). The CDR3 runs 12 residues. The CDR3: CASSHSRGRYTF. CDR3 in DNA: TGTGCCAGCAGCCACAGCCGCGGGCGCTACACCTTC.

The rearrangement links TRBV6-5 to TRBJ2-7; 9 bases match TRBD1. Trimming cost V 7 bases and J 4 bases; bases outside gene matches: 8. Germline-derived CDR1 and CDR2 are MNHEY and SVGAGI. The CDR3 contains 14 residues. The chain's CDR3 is CASTSGTGTYEQYF. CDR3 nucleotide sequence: TGTGCCAGCACCTCCGGGACAGGGACGTACGAGCAGTACTTC.

The CDR3 sequence: CASSYRAGRMNTEAFF. DNA of the CDR3: TGTGCCAGCAGTTACCGAGCGGGACGCATGAACACTGAAGCTTTCTTT. The V gene is TRBV6-5, the J gene TRBJ1-1; D might be TRBD1 (5 bases). This CDR3 has 16 amino acids. The germline gives CDR1 MNHEY, CDR2 SVGAGI. Trimming stripped 2 bases from V and 0 bases from J, with 13 bases between.

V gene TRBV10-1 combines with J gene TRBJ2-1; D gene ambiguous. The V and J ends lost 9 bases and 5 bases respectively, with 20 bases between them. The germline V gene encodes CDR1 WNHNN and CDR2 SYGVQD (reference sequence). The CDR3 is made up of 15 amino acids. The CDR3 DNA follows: TGCGCCAGTGTTCTACGGCAGTCAGGTCACAATGAGCAGTTCTTC. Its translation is CASVLRQSGHNEQFF.

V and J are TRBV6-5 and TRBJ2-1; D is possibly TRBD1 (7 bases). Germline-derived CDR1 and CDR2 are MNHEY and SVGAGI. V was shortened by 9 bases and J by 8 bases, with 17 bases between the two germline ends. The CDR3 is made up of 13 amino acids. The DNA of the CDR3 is TGTGCCAGTCAGCGGGTAGGGGGCGATGAGCAGTTCTTC. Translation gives CASQRVGGDEQFF.

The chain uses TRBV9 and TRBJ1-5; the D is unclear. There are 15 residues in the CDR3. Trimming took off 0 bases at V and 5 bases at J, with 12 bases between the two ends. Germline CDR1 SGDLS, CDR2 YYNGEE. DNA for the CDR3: TGTGCCAGCAGCGTAGGGGTGTTGGGCGATCAGCCCCAGCATTTT. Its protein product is CASSVGVLGDQPQHF.

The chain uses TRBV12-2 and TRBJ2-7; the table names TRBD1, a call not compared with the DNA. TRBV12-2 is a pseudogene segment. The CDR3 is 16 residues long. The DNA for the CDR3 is TGTGCAAGTCGCTTAGCCGACAGGGGGCCAATCTACGAGCAGTACTTC. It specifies CASRLADRGPIYEQYF.

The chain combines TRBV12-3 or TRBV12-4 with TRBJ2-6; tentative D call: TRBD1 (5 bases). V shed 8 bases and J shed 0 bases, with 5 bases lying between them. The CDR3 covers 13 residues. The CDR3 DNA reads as TGTGCCAGCGGGGCCTCTGGGGCCAACGTCCTGACTTTC. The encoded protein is CASGASGANVLTF.

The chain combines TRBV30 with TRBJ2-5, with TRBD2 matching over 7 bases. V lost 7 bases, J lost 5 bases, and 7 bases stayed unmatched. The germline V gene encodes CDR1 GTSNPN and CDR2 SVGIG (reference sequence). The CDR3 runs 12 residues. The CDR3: CAYQGGRETQYF. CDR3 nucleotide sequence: TGTGCCTACCAGGGAGGGAGGGAGACCCAGTACTTC. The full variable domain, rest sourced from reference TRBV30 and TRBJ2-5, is SQTIHQWPATLVQPVGSPLSLECTVEGTSNPNLYWYRQAAGRGLQLLFYSVGIGQISSEVPQNLSASRPQDRQFILSSKKLLLSDSGFYLCAYQGGRETQYFGPGTRLLVL.